This T cell receptor beta chain was retrieved from a study of blood T cell repertoires in COVID-19. In the authors' methods: Nucleated cell number was recorded as an estimate derived from reference gene primer amplification. Assay used: immunoSEQ multiplex PCR; TCRdb lists only in-frame clones, some missing. That table gives V, J and clone size, and the DNA gave D and trimming. In the table there are around 200,000 clones, 85% of which are singletons. The CDR3 is made up of 15 amino acids. In germline, CDR1 is LGHDT, CDR2 YNNKEL (reference sequence). Trimming cost V 4 bases and J 2 bases, with 12 bases left between them.

The genes are TRBV3-1 (or the pseudogene TRBV3-2) and TRBJ1-3, with D maybe TRBD1 (5 bases). The sequence derives from a man in his forties who had recovered from COVID-19. Sequences were obtained from PBMCs or T cells enriched from blood (not recorded which). CDR3 DNA: TGTGCCAGCAGCCCCTCAGGGCAACCTGGAAACACCATATATTTT. This sequence encodes CASSPSGQPGNTIYF.